Included here is one TCR beta chain sequence, with context. The antigen remains unidentified. The entry originates in a study of response to subunit inactivated influenza vaccine. TCRdb reprocessed the RT-PCR reads via MiXCR and lists one record per CDR3 protein. The sample includes about 800,000 distinct CDR3 sequences, about 20% of them seen just once. General observations from the study: The study's authors posited that every seasonal influenza vaccination enlists few new T cells.

The sequence was collected from a man in his fifties who received an inactivated influenza vaccine. Specimen: PBMCs from blood, collected 5 days after vaccination.

CDR3 region: CASSLGGSGSANTQYF. CDR3 in DNA: TGTGCCAGCAGTTTAGGAGGGAGCGGGAGCGCAAATACGCAGTATTTT. The chain links TRBV28 to TRBJ2-3; 8 bases match TRBD2. Germline lookup yields CDR1 MDHEN and CDR2 SYDVKM. The V segment lost 2 bases and the J segment 7 bases; nucleotides outside the gene matches: 11. The CDR3 length is 16 residues.